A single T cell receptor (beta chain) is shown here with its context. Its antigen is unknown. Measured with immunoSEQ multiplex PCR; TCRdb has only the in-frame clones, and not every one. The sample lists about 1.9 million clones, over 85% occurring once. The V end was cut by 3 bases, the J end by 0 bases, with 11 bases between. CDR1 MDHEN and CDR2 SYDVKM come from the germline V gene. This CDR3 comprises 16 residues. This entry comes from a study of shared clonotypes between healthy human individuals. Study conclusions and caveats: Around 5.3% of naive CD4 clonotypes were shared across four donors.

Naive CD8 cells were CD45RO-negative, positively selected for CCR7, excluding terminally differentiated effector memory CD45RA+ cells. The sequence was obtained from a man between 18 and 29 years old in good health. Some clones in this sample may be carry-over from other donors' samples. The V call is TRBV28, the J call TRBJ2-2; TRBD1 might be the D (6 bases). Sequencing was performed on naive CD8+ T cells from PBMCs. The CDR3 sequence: CASSFLWTANTGELFF. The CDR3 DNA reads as TGTGCCAGCAGTTTTCTCTGGACAGCGAACACCGGGGAGCTGTTTTTT.